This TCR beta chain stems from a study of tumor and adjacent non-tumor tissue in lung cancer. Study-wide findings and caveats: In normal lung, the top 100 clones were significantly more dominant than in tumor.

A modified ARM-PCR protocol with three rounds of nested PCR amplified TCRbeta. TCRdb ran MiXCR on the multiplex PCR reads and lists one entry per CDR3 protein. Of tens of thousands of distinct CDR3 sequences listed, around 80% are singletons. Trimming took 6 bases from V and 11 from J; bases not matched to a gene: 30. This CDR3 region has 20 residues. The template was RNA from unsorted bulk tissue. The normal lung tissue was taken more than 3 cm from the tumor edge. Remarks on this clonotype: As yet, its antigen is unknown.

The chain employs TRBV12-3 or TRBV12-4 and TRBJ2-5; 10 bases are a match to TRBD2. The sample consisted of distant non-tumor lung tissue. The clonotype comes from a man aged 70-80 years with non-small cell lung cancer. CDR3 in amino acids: CASRKSDHPTSGPPQEKQYF. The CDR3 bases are TGTGCCAGCAGAAAAAGCGACCACCCGACTAGCGGGCCTCCCCAGGAGAAACAGTACTTC.